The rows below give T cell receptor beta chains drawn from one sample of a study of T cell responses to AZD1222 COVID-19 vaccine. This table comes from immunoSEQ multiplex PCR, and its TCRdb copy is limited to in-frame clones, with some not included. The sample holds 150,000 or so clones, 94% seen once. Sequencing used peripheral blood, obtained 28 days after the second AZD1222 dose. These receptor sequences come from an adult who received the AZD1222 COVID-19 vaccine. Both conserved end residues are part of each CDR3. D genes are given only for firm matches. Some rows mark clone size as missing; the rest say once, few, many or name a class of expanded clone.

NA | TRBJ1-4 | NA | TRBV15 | CATSWAYNEKLFF | TGTGCCACCAGCTGGGCGTATAATGAAAAACTGTTTTTT
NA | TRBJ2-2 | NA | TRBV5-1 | CASTVTANTGELFF | TGCGCCAGCACCGTAACAGCGAACACCGGGGAGCTGTTTTTT
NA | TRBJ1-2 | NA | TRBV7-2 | CASSLDRGSANYGYTF | TGTGCCAGCAGCTTAGATCGGGGTTCGGCTAACTATGGCTACACCTTC
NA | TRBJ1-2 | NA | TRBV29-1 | CSVSLPREILDGYTF | TGCAGCGTGTCACTCCCACGGGAAATCCTTGATGGCTACACCTTC
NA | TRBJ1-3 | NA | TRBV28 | CASSPPSGNTIYF | TGTGCCAGCAGTCCCCCCTCTGGAAACACCATATATTTT
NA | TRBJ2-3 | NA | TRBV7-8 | CASSLPPGVVTDTQYF | TGTGCCAGCAGCTTACCCCCGGGAGTCGTCACAGATACGCAGTATTTT
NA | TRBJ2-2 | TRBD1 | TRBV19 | CASSMSARTGPGELFF | TGTGCCAGTAGTATGTCAGCCCGGACAGGGCCCGGGGAGCTGTTTTTT
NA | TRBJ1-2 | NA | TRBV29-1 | CSVQDLNGYTF | TGCAGCGTCCAGGATTTAAATGGCTACACCTTC
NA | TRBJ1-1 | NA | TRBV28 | CASSLGGADTEAFF | TGTGCCAGCAGTCTTGGGGGCGCGGACACTGAAGCTTTCTTT
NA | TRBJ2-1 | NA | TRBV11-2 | CASRGEDSGLPDEQFF | TGTGCCAGCAGAGGGGAGGATTCAGGATTACCGGATGAGCAGTTCTTC
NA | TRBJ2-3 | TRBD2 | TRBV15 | CATSRVGLGTDTQYF | TGTGCCACCAGCAGAGTGGGACTAGGGACAGATACGCAGTATTTT
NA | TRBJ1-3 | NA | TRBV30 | CAWSREVNLNTIYF | TGTGCCTGGAGTCGGGAGGTGAATTTAAACACCATATATTTT
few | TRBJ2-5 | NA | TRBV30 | CAWSVFSLVGEGETQYF | TGTGCCTGGAGTGTATTCAGTTTGGTGGGAGAAGGAGAGACCCAGTACTTC
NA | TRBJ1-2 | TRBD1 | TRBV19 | CASSIGGREGQGDYGYTF | TGTGCCAGTAGTATAGGTGGGAGGGAGGGCCAGGGGGACTATGGCTACACCTTC
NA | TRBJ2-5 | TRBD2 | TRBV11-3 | CASSLDNERGTQYF | TGTGCCAGCAGCTTAGATAATGAGCGGGGGACCCAGTACTTC
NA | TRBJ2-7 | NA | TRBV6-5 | CASVRQGGNGEQYF | TGTGCCAGCGTCAGGCAGGGTGGAAACGGCGAGCAGTACTTC
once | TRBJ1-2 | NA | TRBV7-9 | CASSFGTNYGYTF | TGTGCCAGCAGCTTTGGCACCAACTATGGCTACACCTTC
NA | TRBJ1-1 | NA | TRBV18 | CASSPQGNTEAFF | TGTGCCAGCTCACCACAGGGAAACACTGAAGCTTTCTTT
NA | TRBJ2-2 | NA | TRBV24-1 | CATSDPPGGGGTGELFF | TGTGCCACCAGTGACCCTCCAGGGGGAGGTGGAACCGGGGAGCTGTTTTTT
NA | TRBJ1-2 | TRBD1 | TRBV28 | CASSPLLTGGLDYGYTF | TGTGCCAGCAGTCCCCTATTAACAGGGGGATTGGACTATGGCTACACCTTC
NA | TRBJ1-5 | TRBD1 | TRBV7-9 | CASSPDRNQPQHF | TGTGCCAGCAGCCCGGACAGGAATCAGCCCCAGCATTTT
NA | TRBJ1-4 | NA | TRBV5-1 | CASSLGQGDREKLFF | TGCGCCAGCAGCTTGGGCCAGGGCGACCGTGAAAAACTGTTTTTT
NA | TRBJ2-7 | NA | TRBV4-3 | CASSQGEGSHEQYF | TGCGCCAGCAGCCAAGGAGAGGGGTCCCACGAGCAGTACTTC
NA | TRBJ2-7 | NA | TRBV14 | CASSRTSVIYEQYF | TGTGCCAGCAGCCGTACTTCGGTAATTTACGAGCAGTACTTC
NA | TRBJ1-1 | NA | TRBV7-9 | CASSQYQGSEAFF | TGTGCCAGCAGCCAATATCAGGGCTCTGAAGCTTTCTTT
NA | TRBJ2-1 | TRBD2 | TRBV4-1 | CASSQGVRSSGRGEQFF | TGCGCCAGCAGCCAAGGTGTACGGTCTAGCGGGAGGGGGGAGCAGTTCTTC
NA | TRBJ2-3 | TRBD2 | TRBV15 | CATSRTLAGGHTDTQYF | TGTGCCACCAGCAGAACACTAGCGGGAGGACACACAGATACGCAGTATTTT
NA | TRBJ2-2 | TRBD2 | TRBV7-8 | CASSPSGNLNTGELFF | TGTGCCAGCAGCCCTAGCGGGAATTTGAACACCGGGGAGCTGTTTTTT
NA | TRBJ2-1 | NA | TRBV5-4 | CASKPRTVNEQFF | TGTGCCAGCAAGCCTAGGACAGTTAATGAGCAGTTCTTC
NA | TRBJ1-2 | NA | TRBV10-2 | CASSESREGYTF | TGCGCCAGCAGTGAGTCCAGGGAGGGCTACACCTTC
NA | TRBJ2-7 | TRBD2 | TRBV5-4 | CASSLQLAGAYEQYF | TGTGCCAGCAGCTTACAACTAGCGGGTGCCTACGAGCAGTACTTC
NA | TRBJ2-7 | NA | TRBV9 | CASSVGQGQEQYF | TGTGCCAGCAGCGTAGGCCAGGGGCAAGAGCAGTACTTC
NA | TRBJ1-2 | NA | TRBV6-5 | CASRAPAGIFYGYTF | TGTGCCAGCAGGGCCCCGGCAGGGATTTTCTATGGCTACACCTTC
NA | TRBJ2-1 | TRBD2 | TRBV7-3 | CASSPSNGLVNEQFF | TGTGCCAGCAGCCCCTCGAATGGACTAGTAAATGAGCAGTTCTTC
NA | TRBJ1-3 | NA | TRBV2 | CASSYLTGNTIYF | TGTGCCAGCAGTTATCTAACTGGAAACACCATATATTTT
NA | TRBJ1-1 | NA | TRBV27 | CASSLLGTEAFF | TGTGCCAGCAGTTTATTGGGGACTGAAGCTTTCTTT
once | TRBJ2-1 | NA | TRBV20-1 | CSASDRNSYNEQFF | TGCAGTGCTAGTGATAGAAACTCCTACAATGAGCAGTTCTTC
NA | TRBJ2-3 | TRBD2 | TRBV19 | CASSRRRELTDTQYF | TGTGCCAGTAGTAGACGGCGGGAGTTAACAGATACGCAGTATTTT
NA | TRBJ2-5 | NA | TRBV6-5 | CASYQPGEAETQYF | TGTGCCAGCTATCAACCCGGGGAGGCGGAGACCCAGTACTTC
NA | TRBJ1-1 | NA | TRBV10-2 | CASSEWGGGDTEAFF | TGCGCCAGCAGTGAGTGGGGGGGTGGAGACACTGAAGCTTTCTTT
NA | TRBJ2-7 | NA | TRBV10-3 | CAISGAREGQYF | TGTGCCATCAGTGGGGCGAGGGAAGGGCAGTACTTC
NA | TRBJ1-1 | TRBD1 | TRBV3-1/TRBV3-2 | CASRDGQGAYTEAFF | TGTGCCAGCAGAGATGGACAGGGGGCTTACACTGAAGCTTTCTTT
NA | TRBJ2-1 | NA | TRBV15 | CATSRGGRDTFF | TGTGCCACCAGCAGAGGGGGGCGGGATACGTTCTTC
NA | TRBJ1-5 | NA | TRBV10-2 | CASSELRDRNQPQHF | TGCGCCAGCAGTGAGTTGAGGGATCGCAATCAGCCCCAGCATTTT
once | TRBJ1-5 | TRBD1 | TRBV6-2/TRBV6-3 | CASSLGRGRSNQPQHF | TGTGCCAGCAGTTTGGGGAGGGGGCGTAGCAATCAGCCCCAGCATTTT
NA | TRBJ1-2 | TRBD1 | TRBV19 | CASSSGGQGVYGYTF | TGTGCCAGTAGTTCGGGGGGACAGGGCGTCTATGGCTACACCTTC
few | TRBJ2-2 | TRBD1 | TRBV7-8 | CASSSGTVTGELFF | TGTGCCAGCAGCTCCGGGACAGTCACCGGGGAGCTGTTTTTT
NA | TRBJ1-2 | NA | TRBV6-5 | CASRDHRAANYGYTF | TGTGCCAGCAGGGACCACAGGGCCGCTAACTATGGCTACACCTTC
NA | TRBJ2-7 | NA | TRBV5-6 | CASSLQQSSYEQYF | TGTGCCAGCAGCTTGCAGCAGAGCTCCTACGAGCAGTACTTC
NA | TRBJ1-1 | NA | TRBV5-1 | CASSLAGDTEAFF | TGCGCCAGCAGCTTGGCGGGGGACACTGAAGCTTTCTTT
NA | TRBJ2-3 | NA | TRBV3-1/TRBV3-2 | CASSQQVTSTDTQYF | TGTGCCAGCAGCCAACAGGTTACGAGCACAGATACGCAGTATTTT
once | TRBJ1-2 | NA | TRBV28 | CASRSGQGGGYTF | TGTGCCAGCCGGTCCGGCCAGGGCGGTGGCTACACCTTC
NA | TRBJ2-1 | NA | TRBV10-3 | CAISEVLRDEQFF | TGTGCCATCAGTGAGGTTTTACGGGACGAGCAGTTCTTC
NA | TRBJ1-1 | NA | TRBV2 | CASTVDTEAFF | TGTGCCAGCACCGTTGACACTGAAGCTTTCTTT
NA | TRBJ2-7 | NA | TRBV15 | CATKRSGAYEQYF | TGTGCCACCAAAAGGTCGGGGGCCTACGAGCAGTACTTC
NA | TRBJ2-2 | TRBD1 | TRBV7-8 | CASSRDRGINTGELFF | TGTGCCAGCAGCCGGGACAGGGGGATTAACACCGGGGAGCTGTTTTTT
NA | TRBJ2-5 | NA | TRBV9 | CASSVGEGMIKTQYF | TGTGCCAGCAGCGTAGGAGAGGGAATGATAAAGACCCAGTACTTC
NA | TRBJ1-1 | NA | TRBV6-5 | CASIAVGENTEAFF | TGTGCCAGCATCGCGGTAGGAGAGAACACTGAAGCTTTCTTT
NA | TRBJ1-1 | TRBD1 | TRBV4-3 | CASSQVEGAVNTEAFF | TGCGCCAGCAGCCAAGTAGAGGGGGCGGTGAACACTGAAGCTTTCTTT